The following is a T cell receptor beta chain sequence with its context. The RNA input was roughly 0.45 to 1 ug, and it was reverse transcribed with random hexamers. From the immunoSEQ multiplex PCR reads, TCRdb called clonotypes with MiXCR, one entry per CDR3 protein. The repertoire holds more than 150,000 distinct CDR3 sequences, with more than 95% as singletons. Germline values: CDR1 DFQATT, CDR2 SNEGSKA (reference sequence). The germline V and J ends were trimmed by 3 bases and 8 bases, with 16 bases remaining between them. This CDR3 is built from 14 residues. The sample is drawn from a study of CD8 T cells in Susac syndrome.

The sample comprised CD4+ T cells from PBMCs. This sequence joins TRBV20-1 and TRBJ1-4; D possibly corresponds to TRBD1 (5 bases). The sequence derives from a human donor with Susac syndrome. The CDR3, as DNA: TGCAGTGCTAGGAGGGGAACGGGAGACGAAAAACTGTTTTTT. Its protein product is CSARRGTGDEKLFF.